This record concerns one T cell receptor (beta chain) sequence. CDR3 length equals 14 residues. The germline gives CDR1 SGHDT, CDR2 YYEEEE. Trimming took off 2 bases at V and 6 bases at J, with 14 bases between the two ends. The method was immunoSEQ multiplex PCR; TCRdb's version includes in-frame clones alone and lacks a portion of them. The sample lists more than 60,000 clones, about nine tenths occurring once. The data were obtained in a study of control samples from healthy donors and cancer patients. Material for sequencing was PBMCs. The chain joins TRBV5-6 to TRBJ1-2; tentatively, D is TRBD1 (5 bases). This clonotype was sampled from a woman between 50 and 59 years old with colorectal cancer. The CDR3 loop is CASSFGRGGDGYTF. Here the CDR3 DNA reads TGTGCCAGCAGCTTCGGGAGGGGTGGGGATGGCTACACCTTC.